Listed here is a single T cell receptor (beta chain). The source of the sample is a study of CD8 T cells in Susac syndrome. In germline, CDR1 is SGHRS, CDR2 YFSETQ. The CDR3 sequence is 15 residues long. The V gene end was trimmed by 4 bases and the J gene end by 6 bases; junction bases not matched to a gene: 13. Reverse transcription used roughly 0.45 to 1 ug RNA and random hexamers. TCRdb itself ran the immunoSEQ multiplex PCR reads through MiXCR, one entry per CDR3 protein. Of 75,000 to 95,000 distinct CDR3 sequences in the sample, 80% to 95% are singletons; the top ten hold less than 0.6%. Sequencing targeted TCR beta in T cells from blood (CD8+ and CD4+). The CD8+ and CD4+ T cells were negatively isolated, with the TEMRA cells enriched by FACS.

The sample consisted of CD8+ T cells from PBMCs. The TCR originated in a human donor with Susac syndrome. The chain has TRBV5-1 and TRBJ2-7, with 7 bases that match TRBD1. The CDR3 bases are TGCGCCAGCAGCCGAGAACTTGACAGGGTCCGCGAGCAGTACTTC. Its translation: CASSRELDRVREQYF.